This T cell receptor (beta chain) was found in a study of shared clonotypes between healthy human individuals. Method: immunoSEQ multiplex PCR; TCRdb's copy keeps in-frame clones and lacks some. Here the sample spans under 1,900,000 clones, approximately 98.5% being singletons. In the CD4+ fraction, cells were divided into CD45RA+ naive and CD45RA-negative memory subsets. From germline, CDR1 is MDHEN and CDR2 SYDVKM. V shed 5 bases and J shed 7 bases, with 11 bases lying between them. There are 12 residues in the CDR3. The source material was naive CD4+ T cells sorted from blood. The subset: CD45RA+ positively selected. This chain links TRBV28 with TRBJ1-1; the D is unclear. The clonotype originates from a man aged 25 to 45 in good health. The chain's CDR3 is CASSTRNREAFF. CDR3 DNA sequence: TGTGCCAGCAGTACCCGGAACCGTGAAGCTTTCTTT.